This TCR beta chain was obtained from a study of T cells in Graves' hyperthyroidism and ophthalmopathy. Newly diagnosed patients aged 18 to 65 had hyperthyroidism of under 2 months' duration. The PBMCs studied were ones that came from approximately 9.9 ml fresh peripheral blood. This clonotype came up many times. Trimming took 4 bases from V and 5 from J; bases not matched to a gene: 4. The length of the CDR3 is 14 residues. Germline loops: CDR1 LGHDT, CDR2 YNNKEL (reference sequence). RNA transcripts served as the template for amplifying TCR beta CDR3 regions. First-round RT-PCR of the TCR CDR3 relied on the HTBI primer set. TCRdb redid the calling of the multiplex PCR reads with MiXCR, one entry per CDR3 protein. The sample gives under 350,000 distinct CDR3 sequences, about 20% of which show up once; 49% is in the top ten.

Sequenced material: blood. The chain has TRBV3-1 and TRBJ1-2; 10 bases map to TRBD1. The TCR sequence derives from a woman aged 50 to 60 with Graves' hyperthyroidism. This CDR3 is CASSPTGGWYGYTF. The CDR3 DNA reads TGTGCCAGCAGCCCGACAGGGGGCTGGTATGGCTACACCTTC.